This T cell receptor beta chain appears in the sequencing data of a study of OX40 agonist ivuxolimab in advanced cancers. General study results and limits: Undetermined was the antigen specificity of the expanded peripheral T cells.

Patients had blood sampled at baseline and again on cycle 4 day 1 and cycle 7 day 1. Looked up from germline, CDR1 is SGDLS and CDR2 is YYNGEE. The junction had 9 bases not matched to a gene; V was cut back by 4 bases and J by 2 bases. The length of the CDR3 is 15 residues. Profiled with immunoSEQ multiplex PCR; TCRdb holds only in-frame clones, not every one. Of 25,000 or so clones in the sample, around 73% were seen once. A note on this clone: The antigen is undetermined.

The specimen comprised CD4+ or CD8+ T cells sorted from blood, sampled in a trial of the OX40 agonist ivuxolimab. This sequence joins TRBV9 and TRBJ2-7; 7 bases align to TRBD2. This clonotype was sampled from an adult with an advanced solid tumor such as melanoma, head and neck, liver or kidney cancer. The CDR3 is CASSLFGGGTYEQYF. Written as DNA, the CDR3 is TGTGCCAGCAGCCTTTTTGGCGGGGGAACCTACGAGCAGTACTTC.